Sequencing of this TCR beta chain was carried out in a study of identical twins. Study findings and constraints: The more abundant beta clonotypes in cord blood had fewer insertions, and memory repertoires did not show this.

TCRdb reprocessed the 5' RACE reads with MiXCR, giving one entry per CDR3 protein. Altogether 690,000 or so distinct CDR3 sequences are present, approximately 6.1% being singletons, with the ten largest covering under 2%. This CDR3 spans 14 amino acids. The V end lost 4 bases, the J end lost 4 bases, and 13 bases lay between the germline ends. Germline loops: CDR1 SGHRS, CDR2 YFSETQ. This clonotype showed up just a few times. The antigen is unknown. There were only healthy Caucasians among the donors. The sequencing input was naive T cells sorted from blood. The source is a man aged 18-30 years in good health. The genes are TRBV5-1 and TRBJ2-3; unclear D gene. As DNA, the CDR3 is TGCGCCAGCAGCCCGGCCGAGTTCTCAGATACGCAGTATTTT. It encodes CASSPAEFSDTQYF.